The clone carrying this T cell receptor (beta chain) has just a few counts. The sample originates from a study of blood T cell repertoires in COVID-19. About the research overall: Collection of acute and convalescent COVID-19 samples took place in the United States, Italy and Spain. The cDNA or gDNA used as material had been derived from T cells, B-cell-depleted T cells, or PBMCs.

CDR3 length: 15 amino acids. The germline V gene has CDR1 MNHEY and CDR2 SVGAGI. V was shortened by 6 bases and J by 0 bases, with 12 bases between the two germline ends. Measured with immunoSEQ multiplex PCR; TCRdb has only the in-frame clones, and not every one. The sample has approximately 180,000 clones; 82% are singletons. The source of this sequence is a woman aged 70 to 79 with acute or convalescent COVID-19. The chain has TRBV6-5 and TRBJ1-3; D is undetermined. Material for sequencing was peripheral blood. The CDR3 sequence is CASRRAFSSGNTIYF. The CDR3 DNA reads as TGTGCCAGCAGGAGGGCTTTTAGCTCTGGAAACACCATATATTTT.